The 27 T cell receptor beta chains reported below all come from one sample, sequenced in a study of CD8+CD57+ T cells in acquired aplastic anemia. Whoever was chosen for sequencing had shown CD8+CD57+ cell expansion by flow cytometry. The template used for profiling TCR beta VDJ and CDR3 was genomic DNA. TCRdb reprocessed the reads via MiXCR and lists one record per CDR3 protein. This sample carries 250,000 to 300,000 distinct CDR3 sequences, 56% of them seen once, and the ten largest clones take under 1.5%. The sample consisted of sorted CD4+, CD8+, or CD8+CD57+ T cells (not recorded which) from PBMCs. These receptors came from a human donor with aplastic anemia.

This clonotype was observed a single time. The chain links TRBV11-2 to TRBJ2-1; unclear D gene. Germline loops: CDR1 SGHAT, CDR2 FQNNGV. CDR3 length: 12 amino acids. V shed 4 bases and J shed 6 bases, with 7 bases lying between them. The CDR3 sequence is CASSYEGNEQFF. CDR3 bases: TGTGCCAGCAGCTACGAAGGCAATGAGCAGTTCTTC.

The rearrangement uses TRBV6-1 and TRBJ1-2; tentatively, D is TRBD1 (6 bases). V gave up 5 bases and J gave up 6 bases, with 19 bases separating them. Germline-derived CDR1 and CDR2 are MNHNS and SASEGT. The CDR3 is 15 amino acids. The CDR3 DNA reads as TGTGCCAGCAGTTACTTAAAAGGGGGGATGCATGGCTACACCTTC. It translates to CASSYLKGGMHGYTF.

This clonotype was recorded many times. This chain uses TRBV3-1 with TRBJ1-1; TRBD1 matches 9 bases. The J segment lost 0 bases and the V segment lost 4 bases, leaving 6 bases of the junction unmatched. The CDR3 spans 16 residues. Per the germline V gene, CDR1 is LGHDT and CDR2 is YNNKEL (reference sequence). As DNA, the CDR3 is TGTGCCAGCAGCCCAGGGACAGGGAGGGTGAACACTGAAGCTTTCTTT. It yields the protein CASSPGTGRVNTEAFF.

This chain connects TRBV20-1 to TRBJ2-7; 11 bases are a match to TRBD2. CDR3 length equals 14 residues. The germline CDR1 and CDR2 sequences are DFQATT and SNEGSKA (reference sequence). Trimming took 4 bases from V and 7 from J; bases not matched to a gene: 9. This chain's CDR3 is CSANLGLAALEQYF. The DNA of the CDR3 is TGCAGTGCTAATTTGGGACTAGCGGCTTTAGAGCAGTACTTC.

This clonotype was seen a single time. At one of its ends the junction is not consistent with the germline gene, which may arise from a read error. This sequence joins TRBV7-9 and TRBJ1-1; no clear D gene. The CDR3 covers 13 residues. Germline V CDR1 and CDR2: SEHNR, FQNEAQ (reference sequence). CDR3 residues: CASSLQENTKAFF. The CDR3 DNA reads TGTGCCAGCAGCTTACAGGAGAACACTAAAGCTTTCTTT.

This clonotype was detected a few times. The V and J genes are TRBV10-3 and TRBJ2-7; the match to TRBD1 covers 8 bases. The length of the CDR3 is 15 residues. With V trimmed by 3 bases and J by 2 bases, 6 bases remained unmatched. Germline lookup yields CDR1 ENHRY and CDR2 SYGVKD. DNA of the CDR3: TGTGCCATCAGTGATGGGACAGGACGAGCCTACGAGCAGTACTTC. Protein product: CAISDGTGRAYEQYF.

Ten or more counts support this clonotype. V usage is TRBV12-3 or TRBV12-4 and J usage is TRBJ2-1; D possibly uses TRBD1 or TRBD2 (5 bases each). Trimming left V 0 bases short and J 4 bases short, with 10 bases between. This CDR3 spans 15 amino acids. The CDR3 here is CASSLAGDGYNEQFF. The CDR3 nucleotides are TGTGCCAGCAGTTTAGCGGGGGATGGATACAATGAGCAGTTCTTC.

The genes are TRBV9 and TRBJ1-1; D remains ambiguous. CDR3 length: 14 residues. Trimming stripped 2 bases from V and 1 base from J, with 9 bases between. CDR1 and CDR2 from the germline V gene are SGDLS and YYNGEE. CDR3 coding DNA: TGTGCCAGCAGCGTTGAAGCGAGGAACACTGAAGCTTTCTTT. Translation: CASSVEARNTEAFF. The complete variable domain, with remaining parts taken from reference TRBV9 and TRBJ1-1, reads DSGVTQTPKHLITATGQRVTLRCSPRSGDLSVYWYQQSLDQGLQFLIQYYNGEERAKGNILERFSAQQFPDLHSELNLSSLELGDSALYFCASSVEARNTEAFFGQGTRLTVV.

This clonotype was seen more than once but under ten times. This rearrangement joins TRBV7-8 to TRBJ2-7; 9 nucleotides align to TRBD2. With 1 base clipped from V and 6 bases from J, the junction kept 7 bases outside the gene matches. CDR1 is SGHVS, CDR2 FQNEAQ, per germline. This CDR3 has 15 amino acids. CDR3 sequence: CASSLDGSGGREQYF. In nucleotides, the CDR3 is TGTGCCAGCAGCTTAGATGGTAGCGGGGGCCGCGAGCAGTACTTC.

The rearrangement links TRBV11-3 to TRBJ1-1; D unclear. The CDR3 is made up of 14 amino acids. Germline-derived CDR1 and CDR2 are SGHNT and YENEEA. Trimming stripped 2 bases from V and 0 bases from J, with 7 bases between. For the CDR3, the DNA is TGTGCCAGCAGCTTACACAGTATGAACACTGAAGCTTTCTTT. This translates into CASSLHSMNTEAFF.

The chain uses TRBV2 and TRBJ1-2, with a weak D call TRBD1 (5 bases). V was shortened by 3 bases and J by 0 bases, with 8 bases between the two germline ends. CDR1 SNHLY and CDR2 FYNNEI come from the germline V gene. The CDR3 has 14 amino acids. The CDR3 nucleotides read TGTGCCAGCAGTGATTGGACATCTAACTATGGCTACACCTTC. Translation gives CASSDWTSNYGYTF.

The rearrangement links TRBV7-3 to TRBJ2-3; 8 bases align to TRBD2. Trimming at V came to 5 bases and at J to 5 bases, leaving 12 bases not matched to a gene. The CDR3 is 16 residues long. CDR1 is SGHTA, CDR2 FQGTGA, per germline. CDR3 protein: CASSQVESGRKDTQYF. The DNA of the CDR3 is TGTGCCAGCAGCCAAGTTGAAAGCGGGAGAAAAGATACGCAGTATTTT.

J is TRBJ2-5 and V is TRBV24-1; TRBD2 agrees at 8 bases. After removal of 9 bases from V and 0 bases from J, the junction contained 8 bases not matched to a gene. Per the germline V gene, CDR1 is KGHDR and CDR2 is SFDVKD. This CDR3 has 15 amino acids. In DNA, the CDR3 is TGTGCCACCGGGTCGACTAGCGTACACCAAGAGACCCAGTACTTC. It translates to CATGSTSVHQETQYF.

The rearrangement joins TRBV24-1 to TRBJ1-1; D unresolved. Germline-derived CDR1 and CDR2 are KGHDR and SFDVKD. This CDR3 has 15 residues. Trimming removed 4 bases from V and 5 bases from J, with 16 bases in between. The CDR3 here is CATSDPRSGDTEAFF. DNA of the CDR3: TGTGCCACCAGTGACCCCCGGAGCGGAGATACTGAAGCTTTCTTT.

This clonotype was seen many times. The CDR3 nucleotides are TGTGCCAGCGGGGGCGGTCCCCCCTACGAGCAGTACTTC. Its translation is CASGGGPPYEQYF. The chain combines TRBV25-1 with TRBJ2-7, with D possibly being TRBD1 (6 bases). This CDR3 spans 13 amino acids. Trimming took off 8 bases at V and 2 bases at J, with 13 bases between the two ends. Germline V gives CDR1 MGHDK, CDR2 SYGVNS.

The rearrangement links TRBV7-9 to TRBJ1-2; possibly TRBD1 for D (6 bases). The CDR3 totals 13 residues. Germline V gene lookup returns CDR1 SEHNR and CDR2 FQNEAQ (reference sequence). V lost 5 bases and J 7 bases, leaving 14 bases between the germline ends. In DNA, the CDR3 is TGTGCCAGCAGCCGACTACAGGGATCTGGCTACACCTTC. This translates into CASSRLQGSGYTF. Drawing the rest from reference TRBV7-9 and TRBJ1-2, the complete variable domain is DTGVSQNPRHKITKRGQNVTFRCDPISEHNRLYWYRQTLGQGPEFLTYFQNEAQLEKSRLLSDRFSAERPKGSFSTLEIQRTEQGDSAMYLCASSRLQGSGYTFGSGTRLTVV.

The V gene is TRBV5-6, the J gene TRBJ2-1; D is possibly TRBD1 (5 bases). This CDR3 is 14 amino acids long. From germline, CDR1 is SGHDT and CDR2 YYEEEE. Trimming left V 0 bases short and J 2 bases short, with 6 bases between. CDR3 nucleotide sequence: TGTGCCAGCAGCTTGGAGGACACCTACAATGAGCAGTTCTTC. It specifies CASSLEDTYNEQFF. Using reference TRBV5-6 and TRBJ2-1 for the parts outside the CDR3, the full variable domain is DAGVTQSPTHLIKTRGQQVTLRCSPKSGHDTVSWYQQALGQGPQFIFQYYEEEERQRGNFPDRFSGHQFPNYSSELNVNALLLGDSALYLCASSLEDTYNEQFFGPGTRLTVL.

This clonotype was counted at least ten times. The chain recombines TRBV11-2 with TRBJ2-3; 10 positions match TRBD2. Germline assignment: CDR1 SGHAT and CDR2 FQNNGV. The CDR3 is made up of 19 amino acids. The J segment lost 6 bases and the V segment lost 4 bases, leaving 19 bases of the junction unmatched. CDR3 sequence (DNA): TGTGCCAGCAGCTCCAAGCGGGAGGGTCCGGGAACACACGCGGATACGCAGTATTTT. Translated, it gives CASSSKREGPGTHADTQYF.

This clonotype was found many times. V is TRBV5-1 and J is TRBJ2-3; no firm D call. The CDR3 consists of 15 residues. The V and J ends lost 0 bases and 0 bases respectively, with 8 bases between them. Germline V gene sequence: CDR1 SGHRS, CDR2 YFSETQ. The CDR3 loop reads CASSLDSTSTDTQYF. The CDR3 DNA follows: TGCGCCAGCAGCTTGGACTCAACTAGCACAGATACGCAGTATTTT. Full variable domain (rest looked up from reference TRBV5-1 and TRBJ2-3): KAGVTQTPRYLIKTRGQQVTLSCSPISGHRSVSWYQQTPGQGLQFLFEYFSETQRNKGNFPGRFSGRQFSNSRSEMNVSTLELGDSALYLCASSLDSTSTDTQYFGPGTRLTVL.

V usage is TRBV20-1 and J usage is TRBJ2-5, with 9 bases identical to TRBD2. V was clipped by 7 bases and J by 1 base; unmatched bases: 1. The germline V gene encodes CDR1 DFQATT and CDR2 SNEGSKA (reference sequence). The CDR3 sequence is 12 residues long. The CDR3 DNA sequence: TGCAGTGTGCGGGGGGGCCAAGAGACCCAGTACTTC. Its protein product is CSVRGGQETQYF.

The chain has TRBV19 and TRBJ2-1; D is uncertain. The CDR3 runs 16 residues. CDR1 is LNHDA, CDR2 SQIVND, per germline (reference sequence). Trimming stripped 6 bases from V and 1 base from J, with 16 bases between. DNA of the CDR3: TGTGCCAGTAGCCCCAGTGATCAGAATTCCTACAATGAGCAGTTCTTC. This gives the protein CASSPSDQNSYNEQFF.

A single count supports this clonotype. V and J are TRBV5-6 and TRBJ2-1; TRBD1 aligns across 10 bases. Trimming at V came to 8 bases and at J to 8 bases, leaving 13 bases not matched to a gene. Germline V gene data show CDR1 as SGHDT and CDR2 as YYEEEE. CDR3 length: 15 residues. The CDR3 sequence is CASSLAGTGAHEQFF. The CDR3 DNA sequence: TGTGCCAGTAGTCTCGCCGGGACAGGGGCCCATGAGCAGTTCTTC.

This rearrangement joins TRBV18 to TRBJ2-4, with 10 bases lining up with TRBD2. V lost 3 bases, J lost 9 bases, and 8 bases stayed unmatched. Germline V gives CDR1 KGHSH, CDR2 LQKENI. The CDR3 has 15 amino acids. CDR3 in amino acids: CASSPGLAEGSIQYF. The CDR3 region has the DNA TGTGCCAGCTCACCCGGACTAGCGGAAGGTAGCATTCAGTACTTC.

This clonotype was recorded many times. The chain employs TRBV25-1 and TRBJ2-1; D is uncertain. Germline-derived CDR1 and CDR2 are MGHDK and SYGVNS. This CDR3 is built from 11 residues. The V end was cut by 8 bases, the J end by 9 bases, with 11 bases between. The CDR3 loop reads CASSQTGEQFF. The CDR3 region has the DNA TGTGCCAGCTCGCAGACCGGTGAGCAGTTCTTC.

In DNA form, the CDR3 reads TGTGCCACCAGTGGATCATCAGACACCCCATCGGGCACTGAAGCTTTCTTT. Translated: CATSGSSDTPSGTEAFF. The J gene is TRBJ1-1, the V gene TRBV24-1; unclear D gene. The CDR3 covers 17 residues. V was trimmed by 5 bases and J by 4 bases, leaving 22 bases between them. The germline V gene has CDR1 KGHDR and CDR2 SFDVKD.

By frequency in the sample, this clonotype is medium-sized. V usage is TRBV2 and J usage is TRBJ1-6, with D perhaps matching TRBD1 (5 bases). V was cut by 10 bases and J by 4 bases, with 14 bases left in between. The CDR3 spans 14 residues. CDR1 and CDR2 from the germline V gene are SNHLY and FYNNEI. CDR3 sequence: CATREGTYNSPLHF. DNA for the CDR3: TGTGCCACCAGGGAGGGGACGTATAATTCACCCCTCCACTTT.

The V gene is TRBV5-1, the J gene TRBJ1-6; 7 bases are shared with TRBD1. V dropped 7 bases and J dropped 7; count of bases not matched to a gene: 8. In germline, CDR1 is SGHRS, CDR2 YFSETQ. The CDR3 covers 14 residues. The CDR3 DNA is TGCGCCAGCTCCGCGAGACAGGGCAATTCACCCCTCCACTTT. Residues: CASSARQGNSPLHF.